This T cell receptor beta chain was sequenced for a study of T cell clones after liver transplantation. On the study more broadly: Three of the eight recipients were HCV-positive; the rest had non-autoimmune, non-viral transplant indications. Study-wide findings and caveats: In most of the 8 subjects, circulating graft-donor-reactive CD4 TCRbeta sequences fell significantly after transplant.

Turning to this clone: No antigen is known for it.

The CDR3 contains 14 residues. J was trimmed by 0 bases and V by 5 bases; bases with no gene match: 2. Germline V CDR1 and CDR2: SGHTA, FQGNSA. TCRdb's table, derived via immunoSEQ multiplex PCR, lists solely in-frame clones and lacks some. The sample consists of 55,000 to 80,000 clones, over 85% of them appearing once. This clonotype was sampled from a human donor who received a liver transplant. The source was CD4+ T cells from blood, collected before liver transplant. The chain carries TRBV7-2 and TRBJ2-7; 9 bases match TRBD2. CDR3 sequence: CASSPSGNSYEQYF. For the CDR3, the DNA is TGTGCCAGCAGCCCTAGCGGGAACTCCTACGAGCAGTACTTC.